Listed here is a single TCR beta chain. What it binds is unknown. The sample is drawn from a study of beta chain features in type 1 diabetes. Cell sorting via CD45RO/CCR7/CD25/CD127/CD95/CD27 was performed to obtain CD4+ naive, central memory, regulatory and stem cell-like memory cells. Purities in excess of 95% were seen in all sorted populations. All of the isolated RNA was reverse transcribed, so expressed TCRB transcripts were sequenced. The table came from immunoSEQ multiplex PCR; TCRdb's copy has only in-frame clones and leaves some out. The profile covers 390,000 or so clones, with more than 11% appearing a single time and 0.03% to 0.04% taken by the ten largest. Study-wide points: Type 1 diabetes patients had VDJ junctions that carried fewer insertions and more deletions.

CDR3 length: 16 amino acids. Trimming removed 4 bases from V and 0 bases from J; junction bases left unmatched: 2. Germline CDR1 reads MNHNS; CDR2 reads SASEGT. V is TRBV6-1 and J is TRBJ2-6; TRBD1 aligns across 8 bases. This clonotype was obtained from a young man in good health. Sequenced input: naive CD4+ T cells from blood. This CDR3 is CASSVQGASGANVLTF. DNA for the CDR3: TGTGCCAGCAGTGTCCAGGGGGCCTCTGGGGCCAACGTCCTGACTTTC.